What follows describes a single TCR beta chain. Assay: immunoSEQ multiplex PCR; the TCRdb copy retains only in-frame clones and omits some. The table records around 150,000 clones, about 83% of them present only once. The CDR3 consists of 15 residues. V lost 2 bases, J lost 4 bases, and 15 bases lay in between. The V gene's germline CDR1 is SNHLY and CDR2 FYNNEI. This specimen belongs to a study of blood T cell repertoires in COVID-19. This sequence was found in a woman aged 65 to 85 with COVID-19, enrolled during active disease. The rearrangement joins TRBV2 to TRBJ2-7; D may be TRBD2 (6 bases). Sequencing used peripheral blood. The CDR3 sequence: CASSEQRLVTYEQYF. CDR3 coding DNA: TGTGCCAGCAGTGAACAAAGACTAGTGACATACGAGCAGTACTTC.